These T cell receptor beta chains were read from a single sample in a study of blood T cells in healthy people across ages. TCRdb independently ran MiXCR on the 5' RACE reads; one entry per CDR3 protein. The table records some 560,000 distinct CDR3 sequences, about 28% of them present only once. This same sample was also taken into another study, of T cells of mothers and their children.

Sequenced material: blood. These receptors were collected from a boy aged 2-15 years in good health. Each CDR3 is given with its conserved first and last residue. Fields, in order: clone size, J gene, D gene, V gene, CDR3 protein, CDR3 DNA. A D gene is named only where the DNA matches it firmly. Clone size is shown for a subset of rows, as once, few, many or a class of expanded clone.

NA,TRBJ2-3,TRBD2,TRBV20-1,CSASQATGTSGLTDTQYF,TGCAGTGCTAGCCAGGCAACCGGGACTAGCGGGCTTACAGATACGCAGTATTTT
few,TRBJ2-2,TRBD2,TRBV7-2,CASSYSGLAGGELFF,TGTGCCAGCAGCTATTCGGGACTAGCGGGCGGGGAGCTGTTTTTT
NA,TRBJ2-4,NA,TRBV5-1,CASSLLTGRDIQYF,TGCGCCAGCAGCCTATTGACAGGGAGGGACATTCAGTACTTC
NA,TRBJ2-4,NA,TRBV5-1,CASSPQGRLAKNIQYF,TGCGCCAGCAGTCCTCAGGGTCGACTAGCCAAAAACATTCAGTACTTC
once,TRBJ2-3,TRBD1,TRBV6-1,CASNRDRDTQYF,TGTGCCAGCAACCGGGACAGAGATACGCAGTATTTT
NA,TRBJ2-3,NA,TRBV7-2,CASSFMHTRDTQYF,TGTGCCAGCAGCTTTATGCACACCCGAGATACGCAGTATTTT
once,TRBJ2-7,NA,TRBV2,CASRLRETTYEQYF,TGTGCCAGCCGGCTCCGAGAGACAACCTACGAGCAGTACTTC
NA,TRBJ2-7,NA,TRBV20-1,CSARDETHSYEQYF,TGCAGTGCTAGAGATGAGACGCACTCCTACGAGCAGTACTTC
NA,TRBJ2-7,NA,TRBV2,CASRRGGTYNEQYF,TGTGCCAGCAGGAGGGGGGGGACCTACAATGAGCAGTACTTC
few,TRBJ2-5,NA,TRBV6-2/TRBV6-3,CASSYGHLQETQYF,TGTGCCAGCAGTTACGGACATCTCCAAGAGACCCAGTACTTC
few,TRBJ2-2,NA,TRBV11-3,CASKGGVNTGELFF,TGTGCCAGCAAAGGGGGGGTGAACACCGGGGAGCTGTTTTTT
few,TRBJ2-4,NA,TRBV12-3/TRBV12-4,CASGRGGKNIQYF,TGTGCCAGCGGCAGGGGTGGGAAAAACATTCAGTACTTC
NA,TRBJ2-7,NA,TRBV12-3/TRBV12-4,CASSSRAYDEQYF,TGTGCCAGCAGTTCCCGGGCGTACGACGAGCAGTACTTC
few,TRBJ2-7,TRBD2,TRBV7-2,CASSLGLAGGLEQYF,TGTGCCAGCAGCCTGGGACTAGCGGGGGGGCTAGAGCAGTACTTC
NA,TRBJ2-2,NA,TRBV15,CATSRDPPGGGITGELFF,TGTGCCACCAGCAGAGATCCCCCAGGGGGAGGTATCACCGGGGAGCTGTTTTTT
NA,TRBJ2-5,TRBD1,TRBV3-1,CASSPGTGILF,TGTGCCAGCAGCCCTGGGACAGGGATTTTATTC
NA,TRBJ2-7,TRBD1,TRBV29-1,CSVPGGQGSYEQYF,TGCAGCGTCCCGGGGGGACAGGGCTCCTACGAGCAGTACTTC
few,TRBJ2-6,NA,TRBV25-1,CASSELKSGASVLTF,TGTGCCAGCAGTGAATTGAAGTCTGGGGCCAGCGTCCTGACTTTC
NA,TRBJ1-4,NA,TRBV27,CASSLRGVDEKLFF,TGTGCCAGCAGTTTAAGAGGGGTGGACGAAAAACTGTTTTTT
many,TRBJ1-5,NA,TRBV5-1,CASSLEGGNQPQHF,TGCGCCAGCAGCTTGGAGGGGGGGAATCAGCCCCAGCATTTT
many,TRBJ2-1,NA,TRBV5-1,CASSLKQPSPYNEQFF,TGCGCCAGCAGCTTGAAACAGCCCTCCCCCTACAATGAGCAGTTCTTC
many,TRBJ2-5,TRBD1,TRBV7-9,CASSRGQQETQYF,TGTGCCAGCAGCCGGGGACAGCAAGAGACCCAGTACTTC
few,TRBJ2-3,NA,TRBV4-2,CASSQDRGAEDTQYF,TGTGCCAGCAGCCAAGATAGGGGGGCGGAAGATACGCAGTATTTT
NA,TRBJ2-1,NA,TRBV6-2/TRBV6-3,CASSYGAQNEQFF,TGTGCCAGCAGTTACGGTGCCCAAAATGAGCAGTTCTTC
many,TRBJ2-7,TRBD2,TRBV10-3,CAISEFGRGYEQYF,TGTGCCATCAGTGAGTTCGGGAGGGGATACGAGCAGTACTTC
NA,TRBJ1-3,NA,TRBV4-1,CASSQDLGIGNTIYF,TGCGCCAGCAGCCAAGATTTGGGAATAGGAAACACCATATATTTT
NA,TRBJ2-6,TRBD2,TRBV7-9,CASSPASGNSGAKVLTF,TGTGCCAGCAGCCCCGCTAGCGGCAACTCTGGGGCCAAGGTCCTGACTTTC
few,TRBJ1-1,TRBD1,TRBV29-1,CSTDRGRGTEAFF,TGCAGCACGGACAGGGGGCGGGGGACTGAAGCTTTCTTT
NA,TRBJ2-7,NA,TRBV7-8,CASSLRRAYAYEQYF,TGTGCCAGCAGCTTAAGAAGGGCCTACGCCTACGAGCAGTACTTC
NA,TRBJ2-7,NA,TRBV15,CATSRQTGLLYEQYF,TGTGCCACCAGCAGGCAGACAGGACTACTCTACGAGCAGTACTTC
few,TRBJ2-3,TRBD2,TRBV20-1,CSAPTSGGTDTQYF,TGCAGTGCTCCTACTAGCGGGGGTACAGATACGCAGTATTTT
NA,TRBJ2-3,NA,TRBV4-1,CASSQGFSDTQYF,TGCGCCAGCAGCCAAGGGTTCTCAGATACGCAGTATTTT